These 26 T cell receptor beta chains came from one sample sequenced in a study of T cells in Graves' hyperthyroidism and ophthalmopathy. What was amplified from RNA transcripts were TCR beta CDR3 regions. With the HTBI primer set, the TCR CDR3 went through a first round of RT-PCR. TCRdb recomputed calls from the multiplex PCR reads with MiXCR, one row per CDR3 protein. The sample includes roughly 380,000 distinct CDR3 sequences, about 14% of them seen just once. The sample was blood. The receptors come from an older woman with Graves' hyperthyroidism.

In this sample, this clonotype turned up many times. The chain couples TRBV12-3 or TRBV12-4 to TRBJ2-2, with 8 bases identical to TRBD2. The CDR3 has 15 residues. Trimming took 9 bases from V and 2 from J; bases not matched to a gene: 8. In DNA form, the CDR3 reads TGTGCCAGTGCACGGGGGGGGATTAACACCGGGGAGCTGTTTTTT. It specifies CASARGGINTGELFF.

This clonotype was counted between two and nine times. The V gene is TRBV4-1, the J gene TRBJ2-7, with TRBD1 as a possible D gene (6 bases). V was cut by 2 bases and J by 0 bases, with 8 bases left in between. The CDR3 spans 14 residues. Germline V lookup: CDR1 MGHRA, CDR2 YSYEKL. CDR3 coding DNA: TGCGCCAGCAGCCAACGGGACATCTCCTACGAGCAGTACTTC. Residues: CASSQRDISYEQYF.

This clonotype was counted a few times. The chain combines TRBV5-1 with TRBJ2-5, with TRBD2 matching 12 bases. The CDR3 loop spans 16 amino acids. Germline CDR1 SGHRS, CDR2 YFSETQ. The J segment lost 1 base and the V segment lost 4 bases, leaving 5 bases of the junction unmatched. The CDR3 loop is CASSDRTSGTQETQYF. The CDR3 nucleotides are TGCGCCAGCAGCGACAGGACTAGCGGGACCCAAGAGACCCAGTACTTC.

This clonotype has a count of ten or more. This chain uses TRBV12-3 or TRBV12-4 with TRBJ1-5, with D maybe TRBD1 (5 bases). The CDR3 contains 15 residues. V lost 6 bases, J lost 3 bases, and 15 bases lay in between. The CDR3 coding sequence is TGTGCCAGCAGAACCGGGGGGGTAGACAATCAGCCCCAGCATTTT. It is translated as CASRTGGVDNQPQHF.

This clonotype showed up many times. The chain links TRBV29-1 to TRBJ2-1; D assignment may be TRBD1 or TRBD2 (5 bases each). The CDR3 has 15 amino acids. The V end lost 7 bases, the J end lost 8 bases, and 24 bases lay between the germline ends. Germline V CDR1 and CDR2: SQVTM, ANQGSEA. CDR3 residues: CSGVGPSFIFDEQFF. CDR3 bases: TGCAGCGGCGTGGGGCCTAGCTTTATTTTCGATGAGCAGTTCTTC.

The table lists this clonotype with many counts. This chain connects TRBV7-9 to TRBJ2-3; D possibly corresponds to TRBD2 (5 bases). Per the germline V gene, CDR1 is SEHNR and CDR2 is FQNEAQ (reference sequence). There are 16 residues in the CDR3. V lost 6 bases and J 2 bases, leaving 18 bases between the germline ends. CDR3 amino acids: CASRGDLDVNTDTQYF. In nucleotides, the CDR3 is TGTGCCAGCAGGGGAGACTTGGATGTGAACACAGATACGCAGTATTTT. Combining the CDR3 with reference TRBV7-9 and TRBJ2-3 gives the whole variable domain DTGVSQNPRHKITKRGQNVTFRCDPISEHNRLYWYRQTLGQGPEFLTYFQNEAQLEKSRLLSDRFSAERPKGSFSTLEIQRTEQGDSAMYLCASRGDLDVNTDTQYFGPGTRLTVL.

There are many counts of this clonotype. The chain is built from TRBV20-1 and TRBJ2-1; 14 bases are shared with TRBD2. CDR3 size: 14 residues. The V segment lost 4 bases and the J segment 8 bases; nucleotides outside the gene matches: 4. Per germline, CDR1 DFQATT and CDR2 SNEGSKA (reference sequence). The CDR3 DNA follows: TGCAGTGCTACGACTAGCGGGAGGGCCGATGAGCAGTTCTTC. Protein sequence: CSATTSGRADEQFF.

The sample holds many counts of this clonotype. The V call is TRBV20-1, the J call TRBJ1-1; D is uncertain. The CDR3 runs 12 residues. Germline CDR1 and CDR2: DFQATT and SNEGSKA (reference sequence). Trimming cost V 1 base and J 11 bases, with 14 bases left between them. This chain's CDR3 is CSARVRAGGAFF. CDR3 in DNA: TGCAGTGCTAGAGTAAGGGCAGGCGGGGCTTTCTTT.

This clonotype was counted between two and nine times. The chain is built from TRBV5-1 and TRBJ2-1; 7 bases line up with TRBD2. Germline CDR1 SGHRS, CDR2 YFSETQ. The CDR3 is made up of 15 amino acids. Losses at the gene ends were 0 bases for V and 3 bases for J; bases not matched to a gene: 3. CDR3 DNA sequence: TGCGCCAGCAGCTTGGCCCCGGGAGGCTACAATGAGCAGTTCTTC. This translates into CASSLAPGGYNEQFF.

Only one count was recorded for this clonotype. This sequence may be a read error, since a much larger clone differs from it by one base. V usage is TRBV24-1 and J usage is TRBJ1-2; D uncertain. The germline V gene has CDR1 KGHDR and CDR2 SFDVKD. Trimming left V 0 bases short and J 4 bases short, with 8 bases between. This CDR3 has 14 amino acids. The CDR3 nucleotides are TGTGCCACCAGTGATTTGGGGCTTCGCTATGGCTACACCTTC. Amino acid sequence: CATSDLGLRYGYTF.

This clonotype was recorded many times. The chain couples TRBV28 to TRBJ2-7; D tentatively reads TRBD1 or TRBD2 (5 bases each). The V gene's germline CDR1 is MDHEN and CDR2 SYDVKM. Trimming shortened V by 5 bases and J by 2 bases, and 10 bases separated the two germline ends. The CDR3 runs to 13 residues. The CDR3 DNA sequence: TGTGCCAGCAGTGTACAGGAGGCCTACGAGCAGTACTTC. Its protein product is CASSVQEAYEQYF. Full variable domain (outside the CDR3, taken from reference TRBV28 and TRBJ2-7): DVKVTQSSRYLVKRTGEKVFLECVQDMDHENMFWYRQDPGLGLRLIYFSYDVKMKEKGDIPEGYSVSREKKERFSLILESASTNQTSMYLCASSVQEAYEQYFGPGTRLTVT.

This clonotype was recorded at least ten times. The chain carries TRBV30 and TRBJ1-5; tentatively, D is TRBD1 (6 bases). The germline CDR1 and CDR2 sequences are GTSNPN and SVGIG (reference sequence). The ends were cut back, 0 bases at V and 9 bases at J, with 12 bases in the middle. This CDR3 spans 13 amino acids. The CDR3 coding sequence is TGTGCCTGGAGTGTAGGGGGGCAACCGCCCCAGCATTTT. Protein sequence: CAWSVGGQPPQHF. The whole variable domain, remainder taken from reference TRBV30 and TRBJ1-5, is SQTIHQWPATLVQPVGSPLSLECTVEGTSNPNLYWYRQAAGRGLQLLFYSVGIGQISSEVPQNLSASRPQDRQFILSSKKLLLSDSGFYLCAWSVGGQPPQHFGDGTRLSIL.

This clonotype appeared many times. The chain links TRBV12-3 or TRBV12-4 to TRBJ2-1; 10 bases align to TRBD2. The CDR3 has 16 amino acids. Trimming cost V 6 bases and J 3 bases; bases outside gene matches: 8. CDR3 sequence: CASSSGLAFYYNEQFF. The CDR3 DNA reads TGTGCCAGCAGCTCGGGACTAGCGTTTTACTACAATGAGCAGTTCTTC.

This clonotype was seen ten or more times. CDR3 in DNA: TGCAGTGCTTTACTAGCGGGATCGCCTATCCTGTACGAGCAGTACTTC. Translated: CSALLAGSPILYEQYF. The rearrangement uses TRBV20-1 and TRBJ2-7; 10 bases match TRBD2. Trimming took 5 bases from V and 4 from J; bases not matched to a gene: 14. Germline V gene data show CDR1 as DFQATT and CDR2 as SNEGSKA (reference sequence). The CDR3 totals 16 residues.

This chain uses TRBV27 with TRBJ2-3; 14 bases align to TRBD2. The germline V gene has CDR1 MNHEY and CDR2 SMNVEV (reference sequence). CDR3 length: 16 residues. After removal of 2 bases from V and 6 bases from J, the junction contained 4 bases not matched to a gene. For the CDR3, the DNA is TGTGCCAGCAGTTTAGGGACTAGCGGGAGAATTGATACGCAGTATTTT. It encodes CASSLGTSGRIDTQYF.

This clonotype was found many times. The J gene is TRBJ2-3, the V gene TRBV7-9; 8 nucleotides line up with TRBD2. Germline V lookup: CDR1 SEHNR, CDR2 FQNEAQ (reference sequence). The CDR3 has 15 residues. V shed 4 bases, J shed 2 bases, and the junction held 5 bases outside the gene matches. CDR3 DNA sequence: TGTGCCAGCAGCTGGACTAGCAGATCCACAGATACGCAGTATTTT. Amino acid sequence: CASSWTSRSTDTQYF.

This clonotype was seen at least ten times. CDR3 in DNA: TGTGCCAGCAGTTACTCCCGGAGTTCGGAAGATACGCAGTATTTT. Its protein product is CASSYSRSSEDTQYF. The V gene is TRBV6-6, the J gene TRBJ2-3; D ambiguous. Deletions cut 0 bases from V and 5 bases from J, with 12 bases between. The germline CDR1 and CDR2 sequences are MNHNY and SVGAGI (reference sequence). The CDR3 has 15 amino acids.

The CDR3 spells CASNPRYRQGLNTEAFF. The CDR3 coding sequence is TGTGCCAGCAACCCGAGGTACAGACAGGGGCTGAACACTGAAGCTTTCTTT. The chain carries TRBV12-3 or TRBV12-4 and TRBJ1-1; TRBD1 matches 8 bases. After removal of 7 bases from V and 0 bases from J, the junction contained 13 bases not matched to a gene. The CDR3 runs to 17 residues.

This clonotype was picked up many times. This chain links TRBV2 with TRBJ1-2; TRBD1 agrees at 8 bases. The V gene end was trimmed by 6 bases and the J gene end by 7 bases; junction bases not matched to a gene: 7. This CDR3 has 13 amino acids. Germline V lookup: CDR1 SNHLY, CDR2 FYNNEI. CDR3 in DNA: TGTGCCAGCAGCGGGACAGGTGGTGCTGGCTACACCTTC. Translated: CASSGTGGAGYTF. The whole variable domain, filled in from reference TRBV2 and TRBJ1-2, reads EPEVTQTPSHQVTQMGQEVILRCVPISNHLYFYWYRQILGQKVEFLVSFYNNEISEKSEIFDDQFSVERPDGSNFTLKIRSTKLEDSAMYFCASSGTGGAGYTFGSGTRLTVV.

The table lists this clonotype with many counts. This chain uses TRBV29-1 with TRBJ2-5, with D perhaps matching TRBD1 (8 bases). In germline, CDR1 is SQVTM, CDR2 ANQGSEA. The CDR3 extends over 13 amino acids. V dropped 8 bases and J dropped 5 bases, with 18 bases sitting between them. The CDR3 region has the DNA TGCAGCTGCCCGCTACAGGGGGGGGAGACCCAGTACTTC. This translates into CSCPLQGGETQYF.

The V gene is TRBV20-1, the J gene TRBJ1-2; 10 positions agree with TRBD1. The CDR3 contains 14 residues. V gave up 5 bases and J gave up 3 bases; unmatched junction bases: 6. Germline lookup yields CDR1 DFQATT and CDR2 SNEGSKA (reference sequence). The CDR3 spells CSALPGQGYYGYTF. The DNA of the CDR3 is TGCAGTGCTTTACCGGGACAGGGGTACTATGGCTACACCTTC.

This clonotype showed up many times. The chain combines TRBV6-1 with TRBJ2-5; D possibly matches TRBD1 or TRBD2 (5 bases each). Deletions cut 6 bases from V and 2 bases from J, with 16 bases between. This CDR3 is 15 amino acids long. Germline-derived CDR1 and CDR2 are MNHNS and SASEGT. The CDR3 DNA is TGTGCCAGCAGACATACACGGGGACCACAAGAGACCCAGTACTTC. It encodes CASRHTRGPQETQYF.

The chain employs TRBV11-3 and TRBJ2-3, with D hard to call. V lost 3 bases to trimming and J lost 8 bases, with 6 bases between them. The germline V gene has CDR1 SGHNT and CDR2 YENEEA. The CDR3 is made up of 11 amino acids. CDR3 bases: TGTGCCAGCAGCTTCGAGGTTACGCAGTATTTT. Translated: CASSFEVTQYF.

There are a few counts of this clonotype. CDR3 sequence reads: CATPPQGSTDTQYF. The CDR3 DNA sequence: TGTGCCACCCCACCGCAGGGGAGCACAGATACGCAGTATTTT. This rearrangement joins TRBV7-9 to TRBJ2-3; a weak D match, TRBD1 (6 bases). V was cut by 10 bases and J by 0 bases, with 14 bases left in between. This CDR3 spans 14 amino acids. CDR1 is SEHNR and CDR2 is FQNEAQ in the germline V gene (reference sequence). Variable domain in full (rest from reference TRBV7-9 and TRBJ2-3): DTGVSQNPRHKITKRGQNVTFRCDPISEHNRLYWYRQTLGQGPEFLTYFQNEAQLEKSRLLSDRFSAERPKGSFSTLEIQRTEQGDSAMYLCATPPQGSTDTQYFGPGTRLTVL.

This clonotype has a count of ten or more. This sequence joins TRBV5-1 and TRBJ2-7, with 10 bases lining up with TRBD1. The CDR3 is 12 residues long. V was clipped by 4 bases and J by 7 bases; unmatched bases: 2. Per germline, CDR1 SGHRS and CDR2 YFSETQ. This CDR3 reads CASSAGQGEQYF. The CDR3 DNA is TGCGCCAGCAGCGCGGGACAGGGGGAGCAGTACTTC.

The chain employs TRBV20-1 and TRBJ1-2, with 9 bases matching TRBD1. CDR1 and CDR2 from the germline V gene are DFQATT and SNEGSKA (reference sequence). V was clipped by 6 bases and J by 7 bases; unmatched bases: 9. The CDR3 is 13 amino acids. The CDR3 nucleotides read TGCAGTGCAGCCGGGACAGGGAGTGGTGGCTACACCTTC. It specifies CSAAGTGSGGYTF.